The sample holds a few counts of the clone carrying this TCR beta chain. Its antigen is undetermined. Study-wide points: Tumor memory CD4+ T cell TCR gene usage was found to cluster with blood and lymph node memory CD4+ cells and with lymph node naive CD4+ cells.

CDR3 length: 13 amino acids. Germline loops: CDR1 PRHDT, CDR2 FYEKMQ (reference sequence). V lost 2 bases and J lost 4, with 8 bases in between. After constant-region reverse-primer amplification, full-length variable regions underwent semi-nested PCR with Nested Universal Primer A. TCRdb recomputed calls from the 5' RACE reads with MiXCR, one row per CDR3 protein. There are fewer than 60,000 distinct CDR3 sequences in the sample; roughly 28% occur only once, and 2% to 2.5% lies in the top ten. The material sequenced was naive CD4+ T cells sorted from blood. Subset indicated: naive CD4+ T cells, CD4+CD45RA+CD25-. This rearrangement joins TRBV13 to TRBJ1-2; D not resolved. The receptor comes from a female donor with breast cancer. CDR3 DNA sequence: TGTGCCAGCAGCTTATCCCCGGGCTATGGCTACACCTTC. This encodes CASSLSPGYGYTF.